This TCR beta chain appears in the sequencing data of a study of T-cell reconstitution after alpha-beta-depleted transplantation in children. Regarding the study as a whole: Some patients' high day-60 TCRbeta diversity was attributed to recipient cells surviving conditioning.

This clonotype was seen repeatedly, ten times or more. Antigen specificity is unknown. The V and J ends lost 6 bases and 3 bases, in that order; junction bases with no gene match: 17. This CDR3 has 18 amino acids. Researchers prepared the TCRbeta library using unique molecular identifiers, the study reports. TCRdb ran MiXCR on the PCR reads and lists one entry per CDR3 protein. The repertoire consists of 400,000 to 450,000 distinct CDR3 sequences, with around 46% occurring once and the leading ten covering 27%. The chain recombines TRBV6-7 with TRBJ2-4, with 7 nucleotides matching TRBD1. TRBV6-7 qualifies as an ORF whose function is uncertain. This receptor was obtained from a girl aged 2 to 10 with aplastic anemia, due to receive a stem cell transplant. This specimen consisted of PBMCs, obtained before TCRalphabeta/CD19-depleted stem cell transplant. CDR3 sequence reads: CASRRDRGLGSCKNIQYF. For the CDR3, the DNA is TGTGCCAGCAGACGGGACAGAGGCCTAGGTTCCTGCAAAAACATTCAGTACTTC.